These 26 T cell receptor beta chains came from one sample sequenced in a study of T cell changes during pregnancy in multiple sclerosis. Sequencing was performed with immunoSEQ multiplex PCR; in TCRdb, only in-frame clones are kept and a portion is missing. The data contain about 110,000 clones, around 90% of them seen just once; the ten biggest clones take up 1.6%. Sequenced material: peripheral blood, taken before pregnancy. The receptors stem from a female donor with multiple sclerosis, enrolled in a pregnancy study.

V and J are TRBV6-5 and TRBJ1-1, with D perhaps matching TRBD1 (6 bases). The CDR3 extends over 15 amino acids. Germline values: CDR1 MNHEY, CDR2 SVGAGI. V lost 6 bases to trimming and J lost 7 bases, with 21 bases between them. CDR3 in amino acids: CASRPRTVGRSEAFF. The CDR3 DNA reads as TGTGCCAGCAGACCTAGGACAGTAGGAAGGAGTGAAGCTTTCTTT.

The chain uses TRBV28 and TRBJ1-1; the D gene is possibly TRBD1 (5 bases). Germline CDR1 and CDR2: MDHEN and SYDVKM. Trimming removed 5 bases from V and 0 bases from J, with 16 bases in between. This CDR3 has 16 amino acids. This chain's CDR3 is CASSIQGGIVNTEAFF. CDR3 coding DNA: TGTGCCAGCAGTATTCAGGGCGGAATCGTGAACACTGAAGCTTTCTTT.

The rearrangement links TRBV10-3 to TRBJ1-6; 10 bases map to TRBD1. The ends lost 6 bases at V and 5 bases at J; junction bases unmatched: 13. This CDR3 region has 18 residues. Germline V lookup: CDR1 ENHRY, CDR2 SYGVKD. The CDR3 DNA reads as TGTGCCATCAGCCCCGGGACAGGGGCCTCCGCGAATAATTCACCCCTCCACTTT. This encodes CAISPGTGASANNSPLHF.

V is TRBV7-3 and J is TRBJ2-7, with TRBD1 matching over 12 bases. The V segment lost 5 bases and the J segment 3 bases; nucleotides outside the gene matches: 14. This CDR3 spans 18 amino acids. CDR1 is SGHTA and CDR2 is FQGTGA in the germline V gene. Written as DNA, the CDR3 is TGTGCCAGCAGCCCTCCGGGACAGGGGGCTCCTACCCGCTACGAGCAGTACTTC. It specifies CASSPPGQGAPTRYEQYF.

The chain recombines TRBV28 with TRBJ1-4, with 7 bases aligning to TRBD1. The germline V gene has CDR1 MDHEN and CDR2 SYDVKM. This CDR3 is 15 amino acids long. J was trimmed by 7 bases and V by 5 bases; bases with no gene match: 10. The CDR3 DNA sequence: TGTGCCAGCAGTCCTGGGACAGCGTTTGGTGAAAAACTGTTTTTT. The encoded protein is CASSPGTAFGEKLFF.

The chain has TRBV19 and TRBJ2-3; 7 bases are a match to TRBD2. The CDR3 is 15 residues long. Germline lookup yields CDR1 LNHDA and CDR2 SQIVND (reference sequence). J lost 0 bases, V lost 3 bases, and 3 bases had no gene match. CDR3: CASSILAASTDTQYF. Here the CDR3 DNA reads TGTGCCAGTAGTATCCTAGCGGCAAGCACAGATACGCAGTATTTT. Full variable domain (rest looked up from reference TRBV19 and TRBJ2-3): DGGITQSPKYLFRKEGQNVTLSCEQNLNHDAMYWYRQDPGQGLRLIYYSQIVNDFQKGDIAEGYSVSREKKESFPLTVTSAQKNPTAFYLCASSILAASTDTQYFGPGTRLTVL.

V and J are TRBV5-5 and TRBJ2-7; D gene ambiguous. The CDR3 length is 12 residues. Germline-derived CDR1 and CDR2 are SGHKS and YYEKEE (reference sequence). The ends were cut back, 0 bases at V and 7 bases at J, with 8 bases in the middle. The CDR3 here is CASSLVGQEQYF. CDR3 DNA: TGTGCCAGCAGCTTGGTTGGGCAGGAGCAGTACTTC.

This sequence joins TRBV7-8 and TRBJ1-1; the D is unclear. Germline values: CDR1 SGHVS, CDR2 FQNEAQ. The length of the CDR3 is 15 residues. Deletions cut 1 base from V and 1 base from J, with 10 bases between. The CDR3 DNA reads as TGTGCCAGCAGCTTAGTGCGGCGGAAGAACACTGAAGCTTTCTTT. It is translated as CASSLVRRKNTEAFF.

The genes are TRBV5-8 and TRBJ2-7, with 15 bases fitting TRBD2. The CDR3 consists of 15 residues. Unmatched junction bases numbered 1, after V lost 4 bases and J lost 2 bases. Germline V CDR1 and CDR2: SGHTS, YDEGEE. The CDR3 spells CASSRTSGRAYEQYF. The CDR3 region has the DNA TGTGCCAGCAGCCGGACTAGCGGGAGGGCCTACGAGCAGTACTTC.

J is TRBJ1-1 and V is TRBV19; TRBD1 agrees at 9 bases. The CDR3 spans 15 residues. Germline loops: CDR1 LNHDA, CDR2 SQIVND (reference sequence). Trimming at V came to 7 bases and at J to 5 bases, leaving 11 bases not matched to a gene. DNA of the CDR3: TGTGCCAGTACCCAGATGACAGGGGGTATAACTGAAGCTTTCTTT. It translates to CASTQMTGGITEAFF. Full variable domain (outside the CDR3, taken from reference TRBV19 and TRBJ1-1): DGGITQSPKYLFRKEGQNVTLSCEQNLNHDAMYWYRQDPGQGLRLIYYSQIVNDFQKGDIAEGYSVSREKKESFPLTVTSAQKNPTAFYLCASTQMTGGITEAFFGQGTRLTVV.

This chain links TRBV6-6 with TRBJ1-1; tentative D call: TRBD1 (6 bases). Deletions cut 6 bases from V and 6 bases from J, with 17 bases between. The V gene's germline CDR1 is MNHNY and CDR2 SVGAGI (reference sequence). The CDR3 spans 14 residues. The CDR3 loop is CASSAGGIFAEAFF. In DNA form, the CDR3 reads TGTGCCAGCAGCGCTGGGGGCATTTTTGCTGAAGCTTTCTTT.

The chain is built from TRBV12-5 and TRBJ1-3; TRBD1 is a possible D gene (6 bases). Per germline, CDR1 LGHNT and CDR2 FRNRAP. The CDR3 totals 16 residues. Trimming pared 2 bases from V and 3 bases from J, leaving 14 bases between. The CDR3 sequence is CASGLSAGALGNTIYF. Written as DNA, the CDR3 is TGTGCTAGTGGTTTGAGTGCAGGGGCGCTTGGAAACACCATATATTTT.

The rearrangement joins TRBV9 to TRBJ1-1, with TRBD1 matching over 9 bases. V was clipped by 2 bases and J by 0 bases; unmatched bases: 8. This CDR3 has 17 amino acids. The germline gives CDR1 SGDLS, CDR2 YYNGEE. CDR3 DNA: TGTGCCAGCAGCGTCGGACAGGGGTCTAGTATGAACACTGAAGCTTTCTTT. This translates into CASSVGQGSSMNTEAFF.

This chain joins TRBV4-2 and TRBJ1-2; TRBD1 aligns across 7 bases. The CDR3 totals 15 residues. From germline, CDR1 is LGHNA and CDR2 YNFKEQ. Trimming removed 0 bases from V and 6 bases from J; junction bases left unmatched: 7. The CDR3 reads CASSQEQGSRNGYTF. CDR3 DNA: TGTGCCAGCAGCCAAGAACAGGGGTCTCGGAATGGCTACACCTTC.

The V and J genes are TRBV19 and TRBJ2-5, with D possibly TRBD2 on 5 matching bases. Germline CDR1 LNHDA, CDR2 SQIVND (reference sequence). The CDR3 spans 13 residues. V shed 4 bases and J shed 5 bases, with 11 bases lying between them. CDR3 region: CASSRTGGETQYF. In DNA form, the CDR3 reads TGTGCCAGTAGTAGGACCGGCGGGGAGACCCAGTACTTC.

This CDR3 is CASSPAYGETQYF. The CDR3 DNA follows: TGTGCCAGTAGCCCGGCTTACGGGGAGACCCAGTACTTC. The chain links TRBV19 to TRBJ2-5; D call uncertain. Per germline, CDR1 LNHDA and CDR2 SQIVND (reference sequence). The CDR3 spans 13 residues. V lost 6 bases to trimming and J lost 5 bases, with 13 bases between them.

This clone came up once. The chain has TRBV19 and TRBJ1-2; TRBD1 agrees at 9 bases. In germline, CDR1 is LNHDA, CDR2 SQIVND (reference sequence). Losses at the gene ends were 5 bases for V and 8 bases for J; bases not matched to a gene: 9. The CDR3 extends over 14 amino acids. The CDR3: CASSSPGQGVGYTF. The CDR3 bases are TGTGCCAGTAGTTCCCCGGGACAGGGCGTCGGCTACACCTTC.

This chain links TRBV2 with TRBJ2-2; no firm D call. CDR1 and CDR2 (germline): SNHLY, FYNNEI. Trimming pared 5 bases from V and 1 base from J, leaving 8 bases between. CDR3 length: 14 amino acids. CDR3 in amino acids: CASSSRQNTGELFF. The CDR3 region has the DNA TGTGCCAGCAGTAGCCGACAGAACACCGGGGAGCTGTTTTTT.

The chain couples TRBV5-1 to TRBJ1-2; 8 nucleotides line up with TRBD1. CDR3 size: 13 residues. The germline V gene has CDR1 SGHRS and CDR2 YFSETQ. Unmatched junction bases numbered 5, after V lost 3 bases and J lost 7 bases. The CDR3 DNA sequence: TGCGCCAGCAGCTATCAGGGGGCCGGTGGCTACACCTTC. Amino acid sequence: CASSYQGAGGYTF.

This chain connects TRBV4-1 to TRBJ2-7; D is unresolved. This CDR3 region has 13 residues. CDR1 and CDR2 from the germline V gene are MGHRA and YSYEKL. V was cut by 0 bases and J by 3 bases, with 6 bases left in between. CDR3 region: CASSQDLGYEQYF. The CDR3 bases are TGCGCCAGCAGCCAAGATCTAGGCTACGAGCAGTACTTC.

The table lists this clone with a count of one. The V gene is TRBV7-9, the J gene TRBJ1-1; no clear D. Germline CDR1 reads SEHNR; CDR2 reads FQNEAQ (reference sequence). V was pared by 2 bases and J by 0 bases, with 10 bases between. The CDR3 runs 15 residues. Written as DNA, the CDR3 is TGTGCCAGCAGCTTACAAAACAGCATGAACACTGAAGCTTTCTTT. It is translated as CASSLQNSMNTEAFF.

The V call is TRBV28, the J call TRBJ1-2, with D possibly being TRBD1 (6 bases). Germline V gives CDR1 MDHEN, CDR2 SYDVKM. This CDR3 has 15 residues. The V gene lost 1 base and the J gene lost 5 bases, with 14 bases spanning the gap. This CDR3 is CASSLYSDSFYGYTF. The CDR3 nucleotides read TGTGCCAGCAGTTTATATTCGGACAGCTTTTATGGCTACACCTTC.

In this sample, this clone turned up a few times. The rearrangement links TRBV5-8 to TRBJ1-1; no definite D call. Trimming stripped 0 bases from V and 1 base from J, with 19 bases between. Germline V lookup: CDR1 SGHTS, CDR2 YDEGEE. The CDR3 contains 18 residues. CDR3 residues: CASSLAQSRREGNTEAFF. The CDR3 region has the DNA TGTGCCAGCAGCTTGGCACAATCCAGAAGGGAGGGGAACACTGAAGCTTTCTTT.

To note about this clone: Other DNA sequences within the sample encode an identical CDR3. The chain employs TRBV7-9 and TRBJ2-7; 8 nucleotides agree with TRBD2. With 2 bases clipped from V and 4 bases from J, the junction kept 1 base outside the gene matches. Germline V lookup: CDR1 SEHNR, CDR2 FQNEAQ (reference sequence). This CDR3 contains 13 residues. CDR3 loop: CASSLSGGYEQYF. CDR3 sequence (DNA): TGTGCCAGCAGCTTATCGGGGGGGTACGAGCAGTACTTC.

This sequence joins TRBV27 and TRBJ2-7; TRBD1 matches at 7 bases. CDR1 MNHEY and CDR2 SMNVEV come from the germline V gene (reference sequence). V gave up 5 bases and J gave up 6 bases; unmatched junction bases: 7. This CDR3 has 13 amino acids. The CDR3 DNA reads as TGTGCCAGCAGTGACAGGGAAAATCGCGAGCAGTACTTC. Its protein is CASSDRENREQYF.

This chain links TRBV11-2 with TRBJ1-2, with 8 bases fitting TRBD1. V shed 4 bases and J 4 bases; nucleotides not matched to a gene: 17. Germline-derived CDR1 and CDR2 are SGHAT and FQNNGV. This CDR3 is built from 18 residues. The CDR3 coding sequence is TGTGCCAGCAGCTCCTACCCCCGGGCAGGGGGCGGAGGCTATGGCTACACCTTC. Translation gives CASSSYPRAGGGGYGYTF.